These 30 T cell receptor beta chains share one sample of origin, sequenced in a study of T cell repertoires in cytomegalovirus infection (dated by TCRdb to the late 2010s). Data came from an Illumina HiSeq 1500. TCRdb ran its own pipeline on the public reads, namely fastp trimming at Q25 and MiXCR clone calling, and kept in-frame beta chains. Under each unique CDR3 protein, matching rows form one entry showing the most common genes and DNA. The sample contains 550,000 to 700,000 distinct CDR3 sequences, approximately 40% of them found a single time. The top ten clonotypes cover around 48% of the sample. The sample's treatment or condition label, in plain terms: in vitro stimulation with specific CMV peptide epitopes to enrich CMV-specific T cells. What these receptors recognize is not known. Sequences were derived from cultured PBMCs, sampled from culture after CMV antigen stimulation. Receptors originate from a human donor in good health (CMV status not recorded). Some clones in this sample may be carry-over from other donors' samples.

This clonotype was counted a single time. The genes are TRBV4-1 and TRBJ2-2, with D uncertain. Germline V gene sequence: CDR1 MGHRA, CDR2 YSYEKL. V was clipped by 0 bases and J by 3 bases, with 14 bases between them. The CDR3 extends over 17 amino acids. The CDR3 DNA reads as TGCGCCAGCAGCCAAGATGAACAGAAATTTTACACCGGGGAGCTGTTTTTT. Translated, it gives CASSQDEQKFYTGELFF.

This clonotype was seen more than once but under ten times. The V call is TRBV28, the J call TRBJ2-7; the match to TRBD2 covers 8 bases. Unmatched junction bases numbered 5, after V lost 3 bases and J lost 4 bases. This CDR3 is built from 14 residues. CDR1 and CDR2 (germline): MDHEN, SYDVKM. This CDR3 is CASSFGGRWYEQYF. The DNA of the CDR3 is TGTGCCAGCAGTTTCGGCGGGAGGTGGTACGAGCAGTACTTC.

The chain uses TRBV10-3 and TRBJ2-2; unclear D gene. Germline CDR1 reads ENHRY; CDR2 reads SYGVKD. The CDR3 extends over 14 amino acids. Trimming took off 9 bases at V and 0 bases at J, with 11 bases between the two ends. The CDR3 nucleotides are TGTGCCATGAAGGAGATAGCGAACACCGGGGAGCTGTTTTTT. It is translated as CAMKEIANTGELFF.

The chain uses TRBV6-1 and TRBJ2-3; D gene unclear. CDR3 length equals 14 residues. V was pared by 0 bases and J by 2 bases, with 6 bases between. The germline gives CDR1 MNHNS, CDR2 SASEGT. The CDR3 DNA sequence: TGTGCCAGCAGTGAAGCGGGGTTCACAGATACGCAGTATTTT. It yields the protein CASSEAGFTDTQYF.

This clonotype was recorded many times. The CDR3, as DNA: TGTGCCAGCAGCTTAGTCGGGACTCCGGAGGGCTACACCTTC. Translation: CASSLVGTPEGYTF. J is TRBJ1-2 and V is TRBV7-2; tentatively, D is TRBD1 (5 bases). V was shortened by 1 base and J by 8 bases, with 14 bases between the two germline ends. The CDR3 length is 14 residues. Germline CDR1 reads SGHTA; CDR2 reads FQGNSA.

CDR3 DNA: TGCAGTGCTAGATCCGGATATAGCAATCAGCCCCAGCATTTT. Translating gives CSARSGYSNQPQHF. The chain has TRBV20-1 and TRBJ1-5; D not resolved. The CDR3 runs to 14 residues. V lost 2 bases and J lost 0, with 8 bases in between. CDR1 and CDR2 from the germline V gene are DFQATT and SNEGSKA (reference sequence).

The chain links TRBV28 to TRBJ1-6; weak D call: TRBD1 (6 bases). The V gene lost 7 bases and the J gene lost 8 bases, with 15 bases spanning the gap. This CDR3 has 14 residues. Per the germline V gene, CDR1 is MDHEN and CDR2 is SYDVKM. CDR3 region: CASTRTAPHSPLHF. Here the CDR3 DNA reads TGTGCCAGCACTCGGACAGCTCCTCATTCACCCCTCCACTTT.

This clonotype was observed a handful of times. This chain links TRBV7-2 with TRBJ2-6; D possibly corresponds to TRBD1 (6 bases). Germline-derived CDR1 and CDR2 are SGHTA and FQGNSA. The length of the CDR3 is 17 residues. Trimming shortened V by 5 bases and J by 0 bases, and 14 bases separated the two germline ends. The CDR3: CASSQGQLYSGANVLTF. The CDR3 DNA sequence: TGTGCCAGCAGCCAAGGACAGTTATACTCTGGGGCCAACGTCCTGACTTTC.

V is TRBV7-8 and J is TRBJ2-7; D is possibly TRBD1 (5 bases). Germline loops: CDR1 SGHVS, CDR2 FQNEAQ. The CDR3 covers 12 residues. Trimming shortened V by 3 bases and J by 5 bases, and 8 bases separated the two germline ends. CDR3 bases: TGTGCCAGCAGCTTGGGGCTAGACGAGCAGTACTTC. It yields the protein CASSLGLDEQYF.

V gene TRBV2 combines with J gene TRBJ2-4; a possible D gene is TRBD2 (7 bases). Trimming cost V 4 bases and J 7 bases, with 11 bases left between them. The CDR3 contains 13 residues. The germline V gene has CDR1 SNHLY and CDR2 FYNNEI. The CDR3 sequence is CASSGGGGNIQYF. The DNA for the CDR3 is TGTGCCAGCAGTGGGGGCGGGGGCAACATTCAGTACTTC.

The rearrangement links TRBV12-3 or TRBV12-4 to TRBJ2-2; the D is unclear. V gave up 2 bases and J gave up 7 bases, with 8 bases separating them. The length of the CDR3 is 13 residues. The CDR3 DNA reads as TGTGCCAGCAGTTTAAGGGCCGGCGGGGAGCTGTTTTTT. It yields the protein CASSLRAGGELFF.

The CDR3: CASSYSDRRAETQYF. The CDR3 DNA follows: TGTGCCAGCAGTTACTCGGACAGGCGGGCAGAGACCCAGTACTTC. The rearrangement links TRBV6-6 to TRBJ2-5; 7 bases map to TRBD1. CDR1 MNHNY and CDR2 SVGAGI come from the germline V gene (reference sequence). The CDR3 contains 15 residues. V was clipped by 0 bases and J by 4 bases; unmatched bases: 5.

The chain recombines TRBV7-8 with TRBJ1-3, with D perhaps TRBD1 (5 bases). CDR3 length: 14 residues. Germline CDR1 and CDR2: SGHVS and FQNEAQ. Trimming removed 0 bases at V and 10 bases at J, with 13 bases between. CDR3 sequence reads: CASSLALGEWTIYF. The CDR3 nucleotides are TGTGCCAGCAGCTTAGCTTTGGGGGAGTGGACCATATATTTT.

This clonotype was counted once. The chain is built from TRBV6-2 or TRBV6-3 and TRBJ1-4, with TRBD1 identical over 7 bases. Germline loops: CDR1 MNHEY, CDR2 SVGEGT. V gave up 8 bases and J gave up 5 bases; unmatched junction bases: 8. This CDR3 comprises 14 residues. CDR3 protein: CASGTRDRNEKLFF. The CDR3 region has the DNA TGTGCCAGCGGGACCCGGGACAGAAATGAAAAACTGTTTTTT.

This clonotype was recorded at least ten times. CDR3 protein: CASSLQGRGPYEQYF. The CDR3 bases are TGTGCCAGCAGCTTACAAGGGAGGGGGCCCTACGAGCAGTACTTC. The chain uses TRBV7-2 and TRBJ2-7; either TRBD1 or TRBD2 may fit D (7 bases each). The CDR3 is 15 residues long. Germline V gene sequence: CDR1 SGHTA, CDR2 FQGNSA. V was trimmed by 2 bases and J by 2 bases, leaving 13 bases between them.

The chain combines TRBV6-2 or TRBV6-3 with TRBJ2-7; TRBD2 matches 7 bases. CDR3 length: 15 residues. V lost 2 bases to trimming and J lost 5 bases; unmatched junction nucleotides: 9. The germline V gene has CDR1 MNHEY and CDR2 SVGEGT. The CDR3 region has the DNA TGTGCCAGCAGTTACGAGATCCGCGGGAGTGACGAGCAGTACTTC. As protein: CASSYEIRGSDEQYF.

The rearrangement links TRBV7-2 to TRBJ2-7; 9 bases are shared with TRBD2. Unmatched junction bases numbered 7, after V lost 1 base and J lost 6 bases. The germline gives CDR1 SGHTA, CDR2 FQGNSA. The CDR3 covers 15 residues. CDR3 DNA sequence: TGTGCCAGCAGCTTAGGGCTAGCGGGGCGTGGCGAGCAGTACTTC. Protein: CASSLGLAGRGEQYF.

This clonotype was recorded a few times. The CDR3: CASSIGGSVVNEQYF. The DNA of the CDR3 is TGTGCCAGTAGTATAGGTGGGTCAGTAGTCAACGAGCAGTACTTC. V and J are TRBV19 and TRBJ2-7; D remains unclear. The V gene lost 1 base and the J gene lost 5 bases, with 15 bases spanning the gap. Germline CDR1 LNHDA, CDR2 SQIVND (reference sequence). This CDR3 comprises 15 residues.

CDR3 sequence: CATSRDEDRGLFSFGEQFF. The CDR3 DNA is TGTGCCACCAGCAGAGATGAGGACAGGGGGCTTTTTTCTTTCGGTGAGCAGTTCTTC. The V call is TRBV15, the J call TRBJ2-1; 11 nucleotides match TRBD1. This CDR3 contains 19 residues. Per germline, CDR1 LNHNV and CDR2 YYDKDF (reference sequence). J gave up 9 bases and V 0 bases, and 16 bases lay outside the gene matches.

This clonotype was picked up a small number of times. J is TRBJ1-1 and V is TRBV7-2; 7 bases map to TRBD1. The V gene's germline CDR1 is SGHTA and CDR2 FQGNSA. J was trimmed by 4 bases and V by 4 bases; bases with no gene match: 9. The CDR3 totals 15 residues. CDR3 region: CASSSQPGGLTEAFF. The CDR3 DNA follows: TGTGCCAGCAGCTCTCAGCCAGGGGGACTCACTGAAGCTTTCTTT.

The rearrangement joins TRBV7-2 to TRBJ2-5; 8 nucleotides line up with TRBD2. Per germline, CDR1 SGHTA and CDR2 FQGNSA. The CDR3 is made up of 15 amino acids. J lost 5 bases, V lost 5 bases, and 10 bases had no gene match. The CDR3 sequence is CASSRSGTGGETQYF. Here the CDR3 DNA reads TGTGCCAGCAGCCGATCCGGGACGGGAGGGGAGACCCAGTACTTC.

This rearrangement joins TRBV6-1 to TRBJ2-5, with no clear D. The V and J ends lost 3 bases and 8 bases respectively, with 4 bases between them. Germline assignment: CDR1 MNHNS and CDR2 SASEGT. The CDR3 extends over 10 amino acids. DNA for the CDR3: TGTGCCAGCAGTGAGGGCACCCAGTACTTC. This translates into CASSEGTQYF.

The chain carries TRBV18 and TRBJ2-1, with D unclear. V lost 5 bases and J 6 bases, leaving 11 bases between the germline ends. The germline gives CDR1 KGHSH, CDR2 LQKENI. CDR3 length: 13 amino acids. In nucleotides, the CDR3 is TGTGCCAGCTCAGCCTTGGGCGTCAATGAGCAGTTCTTC. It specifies CASSALGVNEQFF.

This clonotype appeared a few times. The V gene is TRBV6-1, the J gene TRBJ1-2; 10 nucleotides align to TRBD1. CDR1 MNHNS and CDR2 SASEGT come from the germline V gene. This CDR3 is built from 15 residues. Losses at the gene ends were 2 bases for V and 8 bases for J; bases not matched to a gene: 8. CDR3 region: CASSEPDRGLFGYTF. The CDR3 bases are TGTGCCAGCAGTGAACCCGACAGGGGGCTTTTCGGCTACACCTTC.

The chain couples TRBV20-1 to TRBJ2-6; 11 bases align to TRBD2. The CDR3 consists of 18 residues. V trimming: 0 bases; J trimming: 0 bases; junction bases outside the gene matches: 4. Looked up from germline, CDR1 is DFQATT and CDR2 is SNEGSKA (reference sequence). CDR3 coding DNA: TGCAGTGCTAGAGATAGCGGGGGGGAACGCTCTGGGGCCAACGTCCTGACTTTC. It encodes CSARDSGGERSGANVLTF.

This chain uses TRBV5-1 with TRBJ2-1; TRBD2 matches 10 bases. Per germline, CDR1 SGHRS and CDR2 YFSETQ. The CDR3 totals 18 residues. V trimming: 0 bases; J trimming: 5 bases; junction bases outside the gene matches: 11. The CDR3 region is CASSLGSLAGVMHNEQFF. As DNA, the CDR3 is TGCGCCAGCAGCTTGGGTTCCCTAGCGGGAGTGATGCACAATGAGCAGTTCTTC. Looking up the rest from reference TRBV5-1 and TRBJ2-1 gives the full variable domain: KAGVTQTPRYLIKTRGQQVTLSCSPISGHRSVSWYQQTPGQGLQFLFEYFSETQRNKGNFPGRFSGRQFSNSRSEMNVSTLELGDSALYLCASSLGSLAGVMHNEQFFGPGTRLTVL.

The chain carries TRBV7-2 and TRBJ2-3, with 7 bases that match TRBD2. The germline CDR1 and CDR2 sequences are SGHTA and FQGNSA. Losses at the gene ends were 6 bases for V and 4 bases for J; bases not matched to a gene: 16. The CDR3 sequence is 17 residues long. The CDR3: CASSYNYGEGPADTQYF. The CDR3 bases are TGTGCCAGCAGTTACAACTATGGGGAGGGCCCGGCAGATACGCAGTATTTT.

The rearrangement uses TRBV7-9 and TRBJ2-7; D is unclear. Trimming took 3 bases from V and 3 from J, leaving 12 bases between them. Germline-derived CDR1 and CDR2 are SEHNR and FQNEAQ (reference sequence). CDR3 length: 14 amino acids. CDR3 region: CASSFSGQYYEQYF. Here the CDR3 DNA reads TGTGCCAGCAGCTTCTCTGGGCAGTACTACGAGCAGTACTTC.

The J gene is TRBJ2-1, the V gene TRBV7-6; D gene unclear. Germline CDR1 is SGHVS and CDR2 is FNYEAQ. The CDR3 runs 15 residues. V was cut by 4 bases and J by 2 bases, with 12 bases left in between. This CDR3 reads CASSCLAATYNEQFF. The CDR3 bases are TGTGCCAGCAGCTGTCTGGCGGCCACCTACAATGAGCAGTTCTTC.

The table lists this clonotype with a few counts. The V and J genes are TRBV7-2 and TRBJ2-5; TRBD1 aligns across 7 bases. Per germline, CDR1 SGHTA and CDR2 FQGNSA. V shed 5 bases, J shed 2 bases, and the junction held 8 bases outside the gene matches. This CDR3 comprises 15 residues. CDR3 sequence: CASSTGTEWQETQYF. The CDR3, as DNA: TGTGCCAGCAGCACCGGGACAGAATGGCAAGAGACCCAGTACTTC.